The source of this T cell receptor (beta chain) is a study of T-cell reconstitution after alpha-beta-depleted transplantation in children. Study conclusions and caveats: At around two months after transplant, the alpha-beta T cells were reportedly derived from several hundred expanded clones that came from non-depleted graft cells. Newly produced T cells mostly accounted for T-cell counts and diversity one year post-transplant. Elevated TCRbeta diversity at day 60 was traced, in some patients, to surviving recipient T cells and thymic progenitors.

Notes on this clonotype: The antigen is unknown.

V gave up 0 bases and J gave up 7 bases, with 13 bases separating them. CDR1 is DFQATT and CDR2 is SNEGSKA in the germline V gene (reference sequence). The CDR3 totals 14 residues. Library preparation (for TCRbeta) was performed with unique molecular identifiers. From the PCR reads, TCRdb called clonotypes with MiXCR, one entry per CDR3 protein. The repertoire holds some 150,000 distinct CDR3 sequences, with about 9% as singletons. The rearrangement joins TRBV20-1 to TRBJ1-3; D gene unclear. The clonotype comes from a female patient aged 2-10 years who had a stem cell transplant for congenital amegakaryocytic thrombocytopenia, so the T cells may come from the graft donor. This sample comprised PBMCs, mostly from graft donor cells, obtained 180 days after TCRalphabeta/CD19-depleted stem cell transplant. CDR3: CSARDFFRANTIYF. The CDR3 nucleotides are TGCAGTGCTAGAGATTTTTTCAGAGCTAACACCATATATTTT.